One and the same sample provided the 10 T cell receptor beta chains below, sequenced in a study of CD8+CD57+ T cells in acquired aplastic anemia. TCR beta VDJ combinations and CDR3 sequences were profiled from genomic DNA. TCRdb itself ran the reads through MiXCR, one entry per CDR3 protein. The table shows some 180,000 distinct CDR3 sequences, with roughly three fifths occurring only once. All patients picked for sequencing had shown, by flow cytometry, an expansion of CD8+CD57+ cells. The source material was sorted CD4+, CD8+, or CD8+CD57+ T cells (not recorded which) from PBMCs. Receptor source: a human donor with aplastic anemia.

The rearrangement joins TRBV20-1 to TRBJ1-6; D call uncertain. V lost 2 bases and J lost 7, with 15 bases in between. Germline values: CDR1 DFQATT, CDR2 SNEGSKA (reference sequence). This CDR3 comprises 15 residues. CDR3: CSARRRNNPNSPLHF. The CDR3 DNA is TGCAGTGCTAGACGGAGAAATAATCCGAATTCACCCCTCCACTTT.

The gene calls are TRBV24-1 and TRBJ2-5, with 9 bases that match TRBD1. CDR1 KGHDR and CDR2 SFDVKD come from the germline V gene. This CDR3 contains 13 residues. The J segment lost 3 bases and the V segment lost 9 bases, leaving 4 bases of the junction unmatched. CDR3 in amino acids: CATGTGLEETQYF. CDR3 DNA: TGTGCCACCGGGACAGGGTTAGAAGAGACCCAGTACTTC.

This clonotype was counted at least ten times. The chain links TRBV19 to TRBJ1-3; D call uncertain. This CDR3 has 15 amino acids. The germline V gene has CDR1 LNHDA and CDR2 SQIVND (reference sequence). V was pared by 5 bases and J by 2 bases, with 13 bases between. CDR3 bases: TGTGCCAGTAGTCCTCCCTTTATGACTGGAAACACCATATATTTT. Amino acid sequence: CASSPPFMTGNTIYF.

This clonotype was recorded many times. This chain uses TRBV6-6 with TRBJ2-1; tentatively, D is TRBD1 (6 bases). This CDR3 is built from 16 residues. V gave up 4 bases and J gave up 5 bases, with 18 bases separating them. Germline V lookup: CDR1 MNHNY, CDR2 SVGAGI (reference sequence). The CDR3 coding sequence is TGTGCCAGCAGTTCGTATTGGGACAACACACACAATGAGCAGTTCTTC. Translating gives CASSSYWDNTHNEQFF.

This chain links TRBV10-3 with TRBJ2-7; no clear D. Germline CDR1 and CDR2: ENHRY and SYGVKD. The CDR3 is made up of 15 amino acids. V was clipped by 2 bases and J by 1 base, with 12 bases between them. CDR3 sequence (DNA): TGTGCCATCAGTGAGGAAGGAACCAATTCCTACGAGCAGTACTTC. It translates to CAISEEGTNSYEQYF.

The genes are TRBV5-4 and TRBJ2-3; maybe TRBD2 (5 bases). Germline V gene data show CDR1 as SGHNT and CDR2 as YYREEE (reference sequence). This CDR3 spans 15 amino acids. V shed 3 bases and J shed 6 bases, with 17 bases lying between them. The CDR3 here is CASSWSLAGKDTQYF. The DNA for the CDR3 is TGTGCCAGCAGCTGGTCCCTAGCCGGGAAGGATACGCAGTATTTT.

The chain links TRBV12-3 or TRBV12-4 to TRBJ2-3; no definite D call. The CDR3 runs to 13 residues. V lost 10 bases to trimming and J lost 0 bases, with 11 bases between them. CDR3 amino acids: CATSRESTDTQYF. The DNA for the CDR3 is TGTGCCACCTCTAGAGAAAGCACAGATACGCAGTATTTT.

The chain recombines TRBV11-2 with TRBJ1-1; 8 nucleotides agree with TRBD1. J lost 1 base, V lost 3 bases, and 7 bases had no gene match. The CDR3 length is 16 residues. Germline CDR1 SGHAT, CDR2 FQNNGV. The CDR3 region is CASSFLRTGRNTEAFF. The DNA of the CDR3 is TGTGCCAGCAGCTTCTTACGGACAGGGCGGAACACTGAAGCTTTCTTT.

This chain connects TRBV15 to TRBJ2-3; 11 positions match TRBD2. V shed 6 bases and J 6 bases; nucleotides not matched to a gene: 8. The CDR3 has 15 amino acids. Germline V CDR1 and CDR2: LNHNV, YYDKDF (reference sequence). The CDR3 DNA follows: TGTGCCACCAGAGGGCTAGCGGGAGGTCTCGATACGCAGTATTTT. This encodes CATRGLAGGLDTQYF. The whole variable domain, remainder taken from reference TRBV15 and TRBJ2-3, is DAMVIQNPRYQVTQFGKPVTLSCSQTLNHNVMYWYQQKSSQAPKLLFHYYDKDFNNEADTPDNFQSRRPNTSFCFLDIRSPGLGDTAMYLCATRGLAGGLDTQYFGPGTRLTVL.

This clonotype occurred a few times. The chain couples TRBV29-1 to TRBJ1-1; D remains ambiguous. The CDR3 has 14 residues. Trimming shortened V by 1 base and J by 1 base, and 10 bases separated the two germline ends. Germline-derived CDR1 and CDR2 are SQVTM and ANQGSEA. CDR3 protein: CSVEGEGANTEAFF. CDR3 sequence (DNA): TGCAGCGTTGAAGGGGAGGGCGCGAACACTGAAGCTTTCTTT.